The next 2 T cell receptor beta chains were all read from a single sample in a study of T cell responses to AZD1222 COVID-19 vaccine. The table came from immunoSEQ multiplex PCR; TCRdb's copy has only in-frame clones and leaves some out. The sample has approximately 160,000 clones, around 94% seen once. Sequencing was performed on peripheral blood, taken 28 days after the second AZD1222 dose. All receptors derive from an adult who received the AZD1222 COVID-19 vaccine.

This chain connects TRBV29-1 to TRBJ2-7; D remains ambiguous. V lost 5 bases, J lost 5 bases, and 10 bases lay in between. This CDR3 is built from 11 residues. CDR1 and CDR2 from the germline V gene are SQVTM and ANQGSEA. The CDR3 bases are TGCAGCGTTTGGCTGGCCAACGAGCAGTACTTC. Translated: CSVWLANEQYF.

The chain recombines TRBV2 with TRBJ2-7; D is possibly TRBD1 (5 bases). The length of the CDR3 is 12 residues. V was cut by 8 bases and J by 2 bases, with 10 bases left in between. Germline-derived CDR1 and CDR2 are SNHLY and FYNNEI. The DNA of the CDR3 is TGTGCCAGCGGGCAGGGAACCTACGAGCAGTACTTC. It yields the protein CASGQGTYEQYF.